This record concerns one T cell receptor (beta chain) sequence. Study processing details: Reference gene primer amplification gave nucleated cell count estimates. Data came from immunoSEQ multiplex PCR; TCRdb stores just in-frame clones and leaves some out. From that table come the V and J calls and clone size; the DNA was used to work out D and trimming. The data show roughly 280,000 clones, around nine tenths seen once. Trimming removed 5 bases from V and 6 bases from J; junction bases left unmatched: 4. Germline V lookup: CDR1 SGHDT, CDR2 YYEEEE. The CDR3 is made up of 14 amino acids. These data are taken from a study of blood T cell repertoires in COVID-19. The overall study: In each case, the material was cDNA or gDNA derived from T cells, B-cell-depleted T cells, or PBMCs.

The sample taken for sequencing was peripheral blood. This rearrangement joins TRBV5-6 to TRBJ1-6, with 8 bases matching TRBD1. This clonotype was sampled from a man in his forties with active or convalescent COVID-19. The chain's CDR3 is CASSSGTGNSPLHF. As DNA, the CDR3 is TGTGCCAGCAGTTCCGGGACAGGTAATTCACCCCTCCACTTT.